The source of this TCR beta chain is a study of cytomegalovirus exposure and HLA in healthy donors. Study conclusions and caveats: When analyzed later, the rates of TCR association showed variation by HLA locus, with DRB1 the most and HLA-C the fewest. HLA-A and HLA-B allele assignments for most subjects were reportedly predicted accurately using TCR beta sequences. Among TCR sequences, most were rare, though some public TCRs appeared in many donors.

Unrecorded immune exposure was likely among donors, who were nominally healthy when sampled. Worth noting for this clone: Its cognate antigen is unknown.

PCR was performed using 60 Vbeta and 13 Jbeta primers. Assay: immunoSEQ multiplex PCR; the TCRdb copy retains only in-frame clones and omits some. The sample includes about 160,000 clones, more than 60% of them seen just once. V was clipped by 6 bases and J by 2 bases, with 14 bases between them. The CDR3 covers 14 residues. CDR1 is MGHDK, CDR2 SYGVNS, per germline. The rearrangement joins TRBV25-1 to TRBJ2-7; D is possibly TRBD1 (5 bases). The clonotype was recovered from a man aged 40-49 years in good health and CMV-seronegative. The sequenced sample consisted of PBMCs. CDR3 region: CASSDPAGTYEQYF. The CDR3 bases are TGTGCCAGCAGCGACCCCGCAGGGACCTACGAGCAGTACTTC.